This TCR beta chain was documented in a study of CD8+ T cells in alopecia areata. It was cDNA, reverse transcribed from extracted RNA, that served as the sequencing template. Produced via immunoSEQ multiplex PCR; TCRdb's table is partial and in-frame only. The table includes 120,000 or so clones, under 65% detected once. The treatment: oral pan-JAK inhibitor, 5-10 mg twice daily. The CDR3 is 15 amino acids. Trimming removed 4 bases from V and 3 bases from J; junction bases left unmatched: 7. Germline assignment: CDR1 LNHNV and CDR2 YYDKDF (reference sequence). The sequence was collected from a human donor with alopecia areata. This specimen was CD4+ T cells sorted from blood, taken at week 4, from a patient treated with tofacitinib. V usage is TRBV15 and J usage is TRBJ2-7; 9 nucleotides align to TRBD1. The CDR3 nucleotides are TGTGCCACCAGCATAAACCGGGGACAGGGCTACGAGCAGTACTTC. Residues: CATSINRGQGYEQYF.